This TCR beta chain was documented in a study of blood T cell repertoires in COVID-19. Whole-study context: In each case, the material was cDNA or gDNA derived from T cells, B-cell-depleted T cells, or PBMCs.

The authors' processing: Amplified reference gene primers provided the basis for estimating nucleated cell counts. Sequencing was performed with immunoSEQ multiplex PCR; in TCRdb, only in-frame clones are kept and a portion is missing. V and J calls and clone size are given by that table; D and trimming were obtained from the DNA. The sample yields 60,000 to 70,000 clones, approximately 83% seen once. CDR1 is ENHRY and CDR2 is SYGVKD in the germline V gene. This CDR3 region has 16 residues. The trim removed 5 bases at V and 1 base at J, leaving 3 bases unmatched. This sequence was found in a man aged 35 to 55 with COVID-19, enrolled during active disease. This chain connects TRBV10-3 to TRBJ1-4; 11 bases fit TRBD1. Source material: peripheral blood. CDR3 residues: CAISSGTGGTNEKLFF. The CDR3 nucleotides read TGTGCCATCAGTTCCGGGACAGGGGGAACTAATGAAAAACTGTTTTTT.